The 9 T cell receptor beta chains listed next were all sequenced from one sample in a study of Tregs in tolerant kidney transplant recipients. Measured with immunoSEQ multiplex PCR; TCRdb has only the in-frame clones, and not every one. The table lists 200,000 to 300,000 clones, 84% of them singletons. Material for sequencing was CD4+ T cells from blood. The origin of the receptors is a human donor in good health.

V gene TRBV18 combines with J gene TRBJ2-7; TRBD2 matches 10 bases. This CDR3 has 16 amino acids. V shed 4 bases, J shed 4 bases, and the junction held 10 bases outside the gene matches. Germline CDR1 and CDR2: KGHSH and LQKENI. CDR3 in amino acids: CASSRGTSSGGYEQYF. CDR3 DNA: TGTGCCAGCTCACGAGGGACTTCTAGCGGGGGTTACGAGCAGTACTTC.

The V call is TRBV27, the J call TRBJ1-2, with D hard to call. Trimming pared 5 bases from V and 2 bases from J, leaving 24 bases between. The CDR3 has 18 amino acids. CDR1 and CDR2 (germline): MNHEY, SMNVEV (reference sequence). CDR3 sequence: CASSPFWRLSKTNYGYTF. The CDR3 nucleotides are TGTGCCAGCAGTCCCTTTTGGAGACTTTCTAAGACGAACTATGGCTACACCTTC.

This clone has a single count. The chain employs TRBV2 and TRBJ1-5; the D gene is possibly TRBD1 (6 bases). The germline CDR1 and CDR2 sequences are SNHLY and FYNNEI. Trimming cost V 2 bases and J 2 bases, with 13 bases left between them. This CDR3 is built from 16 residues. Written as DNA, the CDR3 is TGTGCCAGCAGTGAAATTCTAGGGGGTGGCAATCAGCCCCAGCATTTT. Residues: CASSEILGGGNQPQHF. Complete variable domain (other parts from reference TRBV2 and TRBJ1-5): EPEVTQTPSHQVTQMGQEVILRCVPISNHLYFYWYRQILGQKVEFLVSFYNNEISEKSEIFDDQFSVERPDGSNFTLKIRSTKLEDSAMYFCASSEILGGGNQPQHFGDGTRLSIL.

The V call is TRBV19, the J call TRBJ2-2; 10 positions agree with TRBD1. The germline V gene encodes CDR1 LNHDA and CDR2 SQIVND (reference sequence). Unmatched junction bases numbered 10, after V lost 4 bases and J lost 5 bases. The CDR3 spans 17 residues. This chain's CDR3 is CASSTTLGQGMTGELFF. The CDR3 DNA sequence: TGTGCCAGTAGTACTACGCTGGGACAGGGGATGACCGGGGAGCTGTTTTTT.

The rearrangement joins TRBV7-8 to TRBJ1-2; 10 nucleotides match TRBD1. V lost 5 bases and J lost 8; bases outside the gene matches: 5. The CDR3 contains 13 residues. In germline, CDR1 is SGHVS, CDR2 FQNEAQ. The CDR3 DNA sequence: TGTGCCAGCAGCCCGGACAGGGGGATCGGCTACACCTTC. The encoded protein is CASSPDRGIGYTF.

On this clone: Germline is not matched at one junction end, which may reflect a read error. This rearrangement joins TRBV7-8 to TRBJ1-5; no definite D call. Germline V lookup: CDR1 SGHVS, CDR2 FQNEAQ. The CDR3 runs 15 residues. CDR3 nucleotide sequence: TGTTCCAGCAGCTTATTGGGCCATCCCAATCAGCCCCAGCATTTT. This encodes CSSSLLGHPNQPQHF. Using reference TRBV7-8 and TRBJ1-5 for the parts outside the CDR3, the full variable domain is GAGVSQSPRYKVAKRGQDVALRCDPISGHVSLFWYQQALGQGPEFLTYFQNEAQLDKSGLPSDRFFAERPEGSVSTLKIQRTQQEDSAVYLCSSSLLGHPNQPQHFGDGTRLSIL.

The V call is TRBV7-2, the J call TRBJ1-2; no firm D call. This CDR3 contains 14 residues. Germline V gives CDR1 SGHTA, CDR2 FQGNSA. With 3 bases removed from V and 2 bases from J, the gap between germline ends came to 10 bases. The CDR3 sequence is CASSLNSPNYGYTF. In DNA form, the CDR3 reads TGTGCCAGCAGCTTGAACTCCCCCAACTATGGCTACACCTTC.

With regard to this clone: The same CDR3 also results from other DNA sequences found in this sample. This rearrangement joins TRBV18 to TRBJ1-2; no reliable D call. The germline V and J ends were trimmed by 2 bases and 8 bases, with 15 bases remaining between them. There are 14 residues in the CDR3. Germline V gene lookup returns CDR1 KGHSH and CDR2 LQKENI. CDR3 protein: CASSPSPGSYGYTF. The CDR3 DNA follows: TGTGCCAGCTCACCATCGCCGGGGAGCTACGGCTACACCTTC. The full variable domain, in which reference TRBV18 and TRBJ1-2 provide the parts outside the CDR3, is NAGVMQNPRHLVRRRGQEARLRCSPMKGHSHVYWYRQLPEEGLKFMVYLQKENIIDESGMPKERFSAEFPKEGPSILRIQQVVRGDSAAYFCASSPSPGSYGYTFGSGTRLTVV.

The gene calls are TRBV6-1 and TRBJ2-2; TRBD1 is a possible D gene (6 bases). Deletions cut 7 bases from V and 4 bases from J, with 13 bases between. The CDR3 totals 14 residues. Germline V lookup: CDR1 MNHNS, CDR2 SASEGT. This chain's CDR3 is CASIMTGTTGELFF. CDR3 DNA: TGTGCCAGCATTATGACAGGCACCACCGGGGAGCTGTTTTTT.